This TCR beta chain derives from a study of blood T cell repertoires in COVID-19. Clones were read by immunoSEQ multiplex PCR, and TCRdb kept only the in-frame ones, dropping some. The sample has a few hundred thousand clones; roughly 86% are singletons. The TCR sequence derives from a woman aged 25 to 39 with COVID-19, enrolled during active disease. The sequenced sample was peripheral blood.

The CDR3 DNA reads TGTGCCAGTATCGGGACAGGAAGGAACTATGGCTACACCTTC. This codes for CASIGTGRNYGYTF. This chain links TRBV19 with TRBJ1-2; 8 bases match TRBD1. This CDR3 contains 14 residues. The J segment lost 2 bases and the V segment lost 7 bases, leaving 6 bases of the junction unmatched. Germline CDR1 reads LNHDA; CDR2 reads SQIVND (reference sequence).